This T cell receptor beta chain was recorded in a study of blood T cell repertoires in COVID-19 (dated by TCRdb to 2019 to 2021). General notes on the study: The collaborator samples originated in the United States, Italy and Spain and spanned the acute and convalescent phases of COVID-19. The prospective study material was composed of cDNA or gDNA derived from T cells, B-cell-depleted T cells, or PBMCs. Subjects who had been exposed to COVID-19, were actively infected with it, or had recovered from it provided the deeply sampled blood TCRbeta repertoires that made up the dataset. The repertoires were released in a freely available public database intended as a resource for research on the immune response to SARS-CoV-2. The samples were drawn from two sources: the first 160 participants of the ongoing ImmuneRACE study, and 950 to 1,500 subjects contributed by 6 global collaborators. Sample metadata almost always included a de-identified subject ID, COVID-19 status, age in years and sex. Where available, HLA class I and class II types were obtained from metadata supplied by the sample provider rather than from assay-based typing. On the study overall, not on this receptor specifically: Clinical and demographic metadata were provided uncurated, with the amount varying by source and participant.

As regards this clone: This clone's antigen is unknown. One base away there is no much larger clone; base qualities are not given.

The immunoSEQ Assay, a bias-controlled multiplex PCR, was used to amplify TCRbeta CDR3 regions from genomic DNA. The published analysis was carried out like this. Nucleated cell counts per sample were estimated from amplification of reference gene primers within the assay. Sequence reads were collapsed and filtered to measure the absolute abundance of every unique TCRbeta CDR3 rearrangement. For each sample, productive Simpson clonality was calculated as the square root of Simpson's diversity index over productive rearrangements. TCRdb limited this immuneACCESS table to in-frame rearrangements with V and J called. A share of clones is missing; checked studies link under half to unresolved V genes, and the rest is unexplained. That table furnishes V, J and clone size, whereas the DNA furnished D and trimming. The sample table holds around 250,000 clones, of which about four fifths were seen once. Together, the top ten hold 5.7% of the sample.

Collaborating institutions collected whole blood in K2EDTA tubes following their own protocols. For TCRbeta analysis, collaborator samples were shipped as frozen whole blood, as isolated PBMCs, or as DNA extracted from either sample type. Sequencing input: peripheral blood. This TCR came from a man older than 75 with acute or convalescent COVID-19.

The nucleotides read TGTGCCAGCAGCTTAGAGAGGGCCTCCTACGAGCAGTACTTC. This encodes CASSLERASYEQYF. Recombination connected TRBV11-1 to TRBJ2-7, with TRBD2 tentatively as D gene (5 bases match). Trimming removed 1 base from V and 0 bases from J, leaving 7 bases between the germline ends. Including cysteine and phenylalanine, the CDR3 has 14 amino acids. CDR3 DNA only is kept here, 42 bases in frame from base 1. CDR1 and CDR2 are drawn from the germline V gene (reference sequence): SGHAT, FQDESV.